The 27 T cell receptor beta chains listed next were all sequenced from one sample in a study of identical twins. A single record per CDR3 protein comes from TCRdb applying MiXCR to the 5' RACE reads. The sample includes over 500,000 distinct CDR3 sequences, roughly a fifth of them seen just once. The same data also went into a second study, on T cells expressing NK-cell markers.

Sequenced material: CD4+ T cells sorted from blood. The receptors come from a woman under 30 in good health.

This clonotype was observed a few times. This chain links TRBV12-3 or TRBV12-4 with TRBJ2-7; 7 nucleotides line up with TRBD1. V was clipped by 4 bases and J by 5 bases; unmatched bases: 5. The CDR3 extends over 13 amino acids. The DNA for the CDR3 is TGTGCCAGCAGTTATAAAACAGGGGACGAGCAGTACTTC. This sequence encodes CASSYKTGDEQYF.

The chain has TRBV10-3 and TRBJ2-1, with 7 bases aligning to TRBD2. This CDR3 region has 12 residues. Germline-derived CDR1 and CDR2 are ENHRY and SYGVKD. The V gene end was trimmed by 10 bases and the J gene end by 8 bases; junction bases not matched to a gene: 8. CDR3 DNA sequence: TGTGCCAACCGAGGCACTAGCGATGAGCAGTTCTTC. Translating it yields CANRGTSDEQFF.

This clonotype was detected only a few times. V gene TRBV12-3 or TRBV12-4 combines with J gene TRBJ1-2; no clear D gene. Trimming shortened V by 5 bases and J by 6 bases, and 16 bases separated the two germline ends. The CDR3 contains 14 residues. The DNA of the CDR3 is TGTGCCAGCAGTCGGGCCTCCCGCCCCGATGGCTACACCTTC. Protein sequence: CASSRASRPDGYTF.

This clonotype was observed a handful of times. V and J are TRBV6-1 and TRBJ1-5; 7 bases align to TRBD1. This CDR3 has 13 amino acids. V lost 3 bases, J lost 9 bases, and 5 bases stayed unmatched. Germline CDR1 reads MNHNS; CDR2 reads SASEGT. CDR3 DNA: TGTGCCAGCAGTGAGGCAGGGGGTCTGCCCCAGCATTTT. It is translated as CASSEAGGLPQHF.

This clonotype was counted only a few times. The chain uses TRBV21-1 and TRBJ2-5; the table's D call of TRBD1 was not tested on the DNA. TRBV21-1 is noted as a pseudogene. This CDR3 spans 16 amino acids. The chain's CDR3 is CASREDSEGIQETQYF. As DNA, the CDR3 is TGTGCCAGCAGGGAGGACAGCGAGGGAATACAAGAGACCCAGTACTTC.

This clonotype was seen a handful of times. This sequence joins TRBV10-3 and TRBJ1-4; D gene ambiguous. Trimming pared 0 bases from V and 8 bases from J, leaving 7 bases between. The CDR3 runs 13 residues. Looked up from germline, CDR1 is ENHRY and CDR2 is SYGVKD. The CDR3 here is CAISESSGEKLFF. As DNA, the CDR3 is TGTGCCATCAGTGAGTCGAGTGGAGAAAAACTGTTTTTT.

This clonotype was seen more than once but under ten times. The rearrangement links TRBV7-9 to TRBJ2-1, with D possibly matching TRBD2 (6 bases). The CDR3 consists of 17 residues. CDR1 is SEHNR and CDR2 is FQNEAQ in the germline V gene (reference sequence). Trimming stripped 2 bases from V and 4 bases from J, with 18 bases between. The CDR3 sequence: CASSLFVGSGNYNEQFF. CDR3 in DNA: TGTGCCAGCAGCTTATTTGTCGGGAGCGGAAATTACAATGAGCAGTTCTTC.

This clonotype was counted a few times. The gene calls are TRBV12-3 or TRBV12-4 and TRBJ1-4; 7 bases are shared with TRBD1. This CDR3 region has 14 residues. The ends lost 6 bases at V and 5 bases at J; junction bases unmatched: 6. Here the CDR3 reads CASRRQGINEKLFF. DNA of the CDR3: TGTGCCAGCAGGCGACAGGGAATAAATGAAAAACTGTTTTTT.

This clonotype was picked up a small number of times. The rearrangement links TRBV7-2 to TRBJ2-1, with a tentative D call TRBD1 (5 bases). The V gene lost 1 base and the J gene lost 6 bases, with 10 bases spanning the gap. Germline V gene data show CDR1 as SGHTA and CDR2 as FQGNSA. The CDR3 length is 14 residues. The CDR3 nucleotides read TGTGCCAGCAGCTTAGGCAGACAGCCCAATGAGCAGTTCTTC. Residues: CASSLGRQPNEQFF. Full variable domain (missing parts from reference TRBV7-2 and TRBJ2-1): GAGVSQSPSNKVTEKGKDVELRCDPISGHTALYWYRQSLGQGLEFLIYFQGNSAPDKSGLPSDRFSAERTGGSVSTLTIQRTQQEDSAVYLCASSLGRQPNEQFFGPGTRLTVL.

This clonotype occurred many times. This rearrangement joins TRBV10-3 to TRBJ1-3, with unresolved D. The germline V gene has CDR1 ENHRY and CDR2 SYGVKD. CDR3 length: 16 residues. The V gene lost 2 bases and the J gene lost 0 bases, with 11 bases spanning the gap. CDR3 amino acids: CAISEGLLSSGNTIYF. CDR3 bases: TGTGCCATCAGTGAGGGTCTCCTCAGCTCTGGAAACACCATATATTTT.

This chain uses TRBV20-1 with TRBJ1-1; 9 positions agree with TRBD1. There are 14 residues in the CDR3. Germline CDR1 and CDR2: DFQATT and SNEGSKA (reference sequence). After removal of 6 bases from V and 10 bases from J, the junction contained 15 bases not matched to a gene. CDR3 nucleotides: TGCAGTGCGCCAAACAGGGGGCGGGTTGGTGGAGCTTTCTTT. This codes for CSAPNRGRVGGAFF.

The DNA for the CDR3 is TGCAGCGCTCAAAGGGACAGGGGGGAGACCCAGTACTTC. Protein sequence: CSAQRDRGETQYF. The V and J genes are TRBV29-1 and TRBJ2-5; 11 bases line up with TRBD1. V was pared by 7 bases and J by 5 bases, with 6 bases of the junction left unmatched. Per the germline V gene, CDR1 is SQVTM and CDR2 is ANQGSEA. The CDR3 extends over 13 amino acids.

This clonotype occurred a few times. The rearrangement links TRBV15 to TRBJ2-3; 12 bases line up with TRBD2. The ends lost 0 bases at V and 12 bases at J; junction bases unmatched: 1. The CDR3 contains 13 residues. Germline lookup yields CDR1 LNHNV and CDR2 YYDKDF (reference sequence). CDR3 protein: CATSRETSGSQYF. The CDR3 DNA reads TGTGCCACCAGCAGAGAGACTAGCGGGAGTCAGTATTTT. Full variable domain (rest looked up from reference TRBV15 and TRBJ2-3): DAMVIQNPRYQVTQFGKPVTLSCSQTLNHNVMYWYQQKSSQAPKLLFHYYDKDFNNEADTPDNFQSRRPNTSFCFLDIRSPGLGDTAMYLCATSRETSGSQYFGPGTRLTVL.

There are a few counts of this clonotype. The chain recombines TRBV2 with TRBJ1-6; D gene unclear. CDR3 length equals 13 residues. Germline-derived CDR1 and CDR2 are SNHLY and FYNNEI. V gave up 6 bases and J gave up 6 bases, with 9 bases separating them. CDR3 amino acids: CASRPVPNSPLHF. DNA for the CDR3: TGTGCCAGCAGGCCGGTGCCTAATTCACCCCTCCACTTT. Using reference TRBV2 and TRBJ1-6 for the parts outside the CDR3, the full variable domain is EPEVTQTPSHQVTQMGQEVILRCVPISNHLYFYWYRQILGQKVEFLVSFYNNEISEKSEIFDDQFSVERPDGSNFTLKIRSTKLEDSAMYFCASRPVPNSPLHFGNGTRLTVT.

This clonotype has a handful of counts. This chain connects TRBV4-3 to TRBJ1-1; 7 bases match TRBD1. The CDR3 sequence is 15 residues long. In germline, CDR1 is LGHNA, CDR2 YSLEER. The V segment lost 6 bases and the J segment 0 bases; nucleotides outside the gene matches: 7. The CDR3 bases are TGCGCCAGCAGGGGACAGCTACTAATGAACACTGAAGCTTTCTTT. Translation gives CASRGQLLMNTEAFF.

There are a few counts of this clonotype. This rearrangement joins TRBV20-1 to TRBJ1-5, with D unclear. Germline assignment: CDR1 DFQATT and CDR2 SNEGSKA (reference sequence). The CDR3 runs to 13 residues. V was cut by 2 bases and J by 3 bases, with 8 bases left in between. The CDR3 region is CSARRSHNQPQHF. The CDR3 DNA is TGCAGTGCTAGACGCAGTCACAATCAGCCCCAGCATTTT.

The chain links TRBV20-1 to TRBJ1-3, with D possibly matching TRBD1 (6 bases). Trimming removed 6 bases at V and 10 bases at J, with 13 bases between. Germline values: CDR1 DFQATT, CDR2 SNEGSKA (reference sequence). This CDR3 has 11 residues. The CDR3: CSASQGPTIYF. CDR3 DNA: TGCAGTGCCAGCCAGGGGCCGACCATATATTTT.

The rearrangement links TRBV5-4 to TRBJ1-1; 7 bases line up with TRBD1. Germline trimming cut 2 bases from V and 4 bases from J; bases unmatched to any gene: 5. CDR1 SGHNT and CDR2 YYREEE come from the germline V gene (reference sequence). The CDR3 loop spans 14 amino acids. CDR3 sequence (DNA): TGTGCCAGCAGCTTAGGACAGGATTCCACTGAAGCTTTCTTT. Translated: CASSLGQDSTEAFF.

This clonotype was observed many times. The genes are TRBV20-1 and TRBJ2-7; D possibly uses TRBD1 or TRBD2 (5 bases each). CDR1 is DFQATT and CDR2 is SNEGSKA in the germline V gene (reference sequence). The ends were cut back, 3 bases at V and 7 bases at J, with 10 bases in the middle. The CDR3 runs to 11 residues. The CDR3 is CSARGTGEQYF. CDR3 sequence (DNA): TGCAGTGCTAGGGGGACGGGGGAGCAGTACTTC.

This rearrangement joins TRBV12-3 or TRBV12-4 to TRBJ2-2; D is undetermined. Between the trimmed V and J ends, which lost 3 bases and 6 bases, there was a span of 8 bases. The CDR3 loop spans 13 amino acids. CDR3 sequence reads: CASSFQMAGELFF. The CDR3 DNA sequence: TGTGCCAGCAGTTTCCAGATGGCCGGGGAGCTGTTTTTT.

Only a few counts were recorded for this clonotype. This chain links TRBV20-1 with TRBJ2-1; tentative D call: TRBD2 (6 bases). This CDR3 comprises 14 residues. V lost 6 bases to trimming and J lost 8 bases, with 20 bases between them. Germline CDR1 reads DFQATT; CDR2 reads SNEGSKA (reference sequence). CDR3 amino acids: CSAQAGLNGDEQFF. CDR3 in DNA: TGCAGTGCCCAGGCGGGACTGAACGGAGATGAGCAGTTCTTC.

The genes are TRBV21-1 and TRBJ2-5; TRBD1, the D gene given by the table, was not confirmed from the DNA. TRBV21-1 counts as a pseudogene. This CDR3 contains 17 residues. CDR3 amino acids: CASSNRASRSGRGAQYF. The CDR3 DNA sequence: TGTGCCAGCAGCAACCGGGCCTCGCGGAGCGGGAGAGGGGCCCAGTACTTC.

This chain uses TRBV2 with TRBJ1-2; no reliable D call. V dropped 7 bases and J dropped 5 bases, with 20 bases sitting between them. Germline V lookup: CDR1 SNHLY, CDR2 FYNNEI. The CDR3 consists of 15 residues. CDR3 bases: TGTGCCAGCATTAAAACGTCAGAGCCCCTTTATGGCTACACCTTC. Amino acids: CASIKTSEPLYGYTF.

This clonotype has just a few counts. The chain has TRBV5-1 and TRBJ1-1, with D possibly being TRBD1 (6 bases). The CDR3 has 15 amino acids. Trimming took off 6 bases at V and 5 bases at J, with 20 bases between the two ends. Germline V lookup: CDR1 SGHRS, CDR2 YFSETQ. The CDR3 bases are TGCGCCAGCACCGACCCCAGGAGGGGGTCTACTGAAGCTTTCTTT. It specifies CASTDPRRGSTEAFF.

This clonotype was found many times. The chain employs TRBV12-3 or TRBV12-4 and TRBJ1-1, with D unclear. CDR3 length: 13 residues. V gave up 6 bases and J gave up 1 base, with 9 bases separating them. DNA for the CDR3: TGTGCCAGCAGGCAGGACGAGAACACTGAAGCTTTCTTT. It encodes CASRQDENTEAFF.

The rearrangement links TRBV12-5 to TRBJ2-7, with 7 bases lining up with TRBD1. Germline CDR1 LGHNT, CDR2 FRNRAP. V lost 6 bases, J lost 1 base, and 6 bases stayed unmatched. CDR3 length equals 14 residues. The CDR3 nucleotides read TGTGCTAGTGGCCCAGGGGGTAGGTCCTACGAGCAGTACTTC. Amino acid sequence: CASGPGGRSYEQYF.

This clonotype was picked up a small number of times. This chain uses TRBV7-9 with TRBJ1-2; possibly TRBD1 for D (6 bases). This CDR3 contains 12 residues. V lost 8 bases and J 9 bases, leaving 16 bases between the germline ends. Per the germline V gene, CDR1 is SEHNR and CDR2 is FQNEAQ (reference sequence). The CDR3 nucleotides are TGTGCCAGCGCCTTGGGGGCTAGGAGCTACACCTTC. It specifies CASALGARSYTF.